One sample yielded the 29 T cell receptor beta chains listed below, sequenced in a study of T cell changes during pregnancy in multiple sclerosis. Only in-frame clones appear in the TCRdb table, and some are missing; sequencing was by immunoSEQ multiplex PCR. The data contain tens of thousands of clones, roughly 92% of them singletons. Specimen: CD8+ T cells from peripheral blood mononuclear cells, collected in the third trimester of pregnancy. The receptors originated from a female donor in good health, enrolled as a control in a pregnancy study.

The genes are TRBV5-4 and TRBJ2-5; 11 nucleotides agree with TRBD2. V shed 5 bases, J shed 4 bases, and the junction held 7 bases outside the gene matches. The CDR3 is 15 residues long. Germline CDR1 and CDR2: SGHNT and YYREEE (reference sequence). CDR3 amino acids: CASSPWGTSGETQYF. In DNA, the CDR3 is TGTGCCAGCAGTCCATGGGGGACTAGCGGAGAGACCCAGTACTTC. Looking up the rest from reference TRBV5-4 and TRBJ2-5 gives the full variable domain: ETGVTQSPTHLIKTRGQQVTLRCSSQSGHNTVSWYQQALGQGPQFIFQYYREEENGRGNFPPRFSGLQFPNYSSELNVNALELDDSALYLCASSPWGTSGETQYFGPGTRLLVL.

This chain's CDR3 is CASSGPQVNIQYF. Here the CDR3 DNA reads TGTGCCAGCAGCGGACCACAGGTTAACATTCAGTACTTC. The rearrangement joins TRBV11-3 to TRBJ2-4, with a weak D call TRBD1 (5 bases). Trimming shortened V by 5 bases and J by 7 bases, and 12 bases separated the two germline ends. The CDR3 length is 13 residues. From germline, CDR1 is SGHNT and CDR2 YENEEA.

The chain couples TRBV10-3 to TRBJ1-1; 8 bases align to TRBD1. This CDR3 spans 12 amino acids. V shed 10 bases, J shed 2 bases, and the junction held 3 bases outside the gene matches. Looked up from germline, CDR1 is ENHRY and CDR2 is SYGVKD. The CDR3 nucleotides read TGTGCCACCGGACAGGGTAACACTGAAGCTTTCTTT. Translated: CATGQGNTEAFF.

This clone has only one observation. V usage is TRBV5-4 and J usage is TRBJ2-7; weak D call: TRBD2 (6 bases). V shed 4 bases and J shed 5 bases, with 10 bases lying between them. The CDR3 is made up of 12 amino acids. Germline CDR1 SGHNT, CDR2 YYREEE (reference sequence). CDR3 in amino acids: CASSPGEDEQYF. Written as DNA, the CDR3 is TGTGCCAGCAGCCCCGGGGAGGACGAGCAGTACTTC.

The CDR3 sequence: CASSELQGIAYEQYF. The DNA of the CDR3 is TGTGCCAGCAGTGAACTACAGGGCATCGCCTACGAGCAGTACTTC. This sequence joins TRBV2 and TRBJ2-7, with D possibly being TRBD1 (6 bases). This CDR3 region has 15 residues. The V end lost 2 bases, the J end lost 2 bases, and 13 bases lay between the germline ends. Germline CDR1 and CDR2: SNHLY and FYNNEI.

Only one count was recorded for this clone. The rearrangement joins TRBV29-1 to TRBJ1-2, with TRBD1 matching 9 bases. Unmatched junction bases numbered 9, after V lost 8 bases and J lost 2 bases. CDR3 length: 14 residues. The germline CDR1 and CDR2 sequences are SQVTM and ANQGSEA. The CDR3 reads CSSQEQGANYGYTF. The DNA of the CDR3 is TGCAGCTCCCAGGAACAGGGGGCGAACTATGGCTACACCTTC.

The chain carries TRBV4-3 and TRBJ2-1, with 9 bases lining up with TRBD1. Germline V gene sequence: CDR1 LGHNA, CDR2 YSLEER. The CDR3 is 16 amino acids. V lost 0 bases to trimming and J lost 10 bases; unmatched junction nucleotides: 10. The CDR3 loop is CASSQDPDRGYKEQFF. The CDR3 nucleotides read TGCGCCAGCAGCCAAGACCCGGACAGGGGATATAAGGAGCAGTTCTTC.

CDR3 sequence reads: CASSFAYARSSYEQYF. In nucleotides, the CDR3 is TGTGCCAGTAGTTTCGCATATGCGCGGAGCTCCTACGAGCAGTACTTC. This chain links TRBV19 with TRBJ2-7, with unresolved D. The V end was cut by 5 bases, the J end by 0 bases, with 17 bases between. The CDR3 spans 16 residues. Germline lookup yields CDR1 LNHDA and CDR2 SQIVND (reference sequence).

V usage is TRBV29-1 and J usage is TRBJ1-1, with 8 bases matching TRBD1. V was clipped by 7 bases and J by 4 bases; unmatched bases: 8. The CDR3 is 13 residues long. Looked up from germline, CDR1 is SQVTM and CDR2 is ANQGSEA. CDR3 in DNA: TGCAGCGCCGGACAGGGCCTTCTCACTGAAGCTTTCTTT. Protein product: CSAGQGLLTEAFF. Full variable domain (remainder filled in from reference TRBV29-1 and TRBJ1-1): SAVISQKPSRDICQRGTSLTIQCQVDSQVTMMFWYRQQPGQSLTLIATANQGSEATYESGFVIDKFPISRPNLTFSTLTVSNMSPEDSSIYLCSAGQGLLTEAFFGQGTRLTVV.

The rearrangement links TRBV5-6 to TRBJ2-7, with TRBD2 matching 11 bases. The CDR3 is 15 amino acids. Germline CDR1 and CDR2: SGHDT and YYEEEE. Germline trimming cut 4 bases from V and 1 base from J; bases unmatched to any gene: 4. CDR3 DNA: TGTGCCAGCAGCGTTAGCGGGGGGGTGTCCTACGAGCAGTACTTC. Its protein product is CASSVSGGVSYEQYF.

The chain is built from TRBV7-9 and TRBJ2-7, with D tentatively TRBD1 (5 bases). Germline CDR1 reads SEHNR; CDR2 reads FQNEAQ (reference sequence). The CDR3 loop spans 16 amino acids. V was pared by 5 bases and J by 0 bases, with 17 bases between. CDR3 coding DNA: TGTGCCAGCAGCCCGCTCGACAGCCAGAACTCCTACGAGCAGTACTTC. Amino acids: CASSPLDSQNSYEQYF.

As DNA, the CDR3 is TGTGCCAGCTCCGAGGGAGGCTACGAGCAGTACTTC. This translates into CASSEGGYEQYF. This chain connects TRBV6-5 to TRBJ2-7; D perhaps matches TRBD2 (6 bases). Germline lookup yields CDR1 MNHEY and CDR2 SVGAGI. V gave up 8 bases and J gave up 3 bases, with 11 bases separating them. The CDR3 spans 12 residues.

This chain connects TRBV30 to TRBJ2-7, with D unresolved. From germline, CDR1 is GTSNPN and CDR2 SVGIG (reference sequence). The CDR3 totals 13 residues. With 1 base removed from V and 0 bases from J, the gap between germline ends came to 7 bases. The CDR3 DNA reads as TGTGCCTGGAGTGATGGCAGCTCCTACGAGCAGTACTTC. As protein: CAWSDGSSYEQYF.

The sample holds one count of this clone. The chain links TRBV6-6 to TRBJ2-3; 10 bases fit TRBD2. This CDR3 region has 14 residues. The germline V gene encodes CDR1 MNHNY and CDR2 SVGAGI (reference sequence). After removal of 5 bases from V and 6 bases from J, the junction contained 5 bases not matched to a gene. This CDR3 is CASSLSGGPDTQYF. CDR3 DNA: TGTGCCAGCAGTCTTAGCGGGGGGCCGGATACGCAGTATTTT.

The rearrangement links TRBV5-6 to TRBJ2-1, with a possible D match to TRBD2 (6 bases). V lost 4 bases and J 5 bases, leaving 19 bases between the germline ends. The CDR3 runs 16 residues. Germline V lookup: CDR1 SGHDT, CDR2 YYEEEE. In DNA, the CDR3 is TGTGCCAGCAGCGCCGACCCCTCCGGGGGTAACAATGAGCAGTTCTTC. This sequence encodes CASSADPSGGNNEQFF.

This rearrangement joins TRBV4-3 to TRBJ1-1, with D uncertain. The V gene lost 4 bases and the J gene lost 6 bases, with 18 bases spanning the gap. The length of the CDR3 is 15 residues. Germline assignment: CDR1 LGHNA and CDR2 YSLEER. The CDR3 sequence is CASSPLQGSDAEAFF. DNA for the CDR3: TGCGCCAGCAGCCCGCTCCAAGGGAGCGATGCTGAAGCTTTCTTT.

The rearrangement joins TRBV7-3 to TRBJ1-1; 7 positions match TRBD1. The CDR3 contains 14 residues. Germline values: CDR1 SGHTA, CDR2 FQGTGA. V shed 2 bases, J shed 5 bases, and the junction held 5 bases outside the gene matches. In DNA form, the CDR3 reads TGTGCCAGCAGCTTAGGGGGACAGCCAACTGAAGCTTTCTTT. As protein: CASSLGGQPTEAFF.

The V gene is TRBV6-1, the J gene TRBJ1-1; tentative D call: TRBD1 (5 bases). Germline CDR1 and CDR2: MNHNS and SASEGT. CDR3 length: 14 residues. The V end was cut by 8 bases, the J end by 3 bases, with 16 bases between. Here the CDR3 reads CASGWGGSDTEAFF. The CDR3 DNA reads as TGTGCCAGCGGGTGGGGGGGTTCGGACACTGAAGCTTTCTTT.

The chain uses TRBV9 and TRBJ2-1; 8 bases line up with TRBD2. The CDR3 spans 17 residues. CDR1 and CDR2 from the germline V gene are SGDLS and YYNGEE. V lost 0 bases to trimming and J lost 5 bases; unmatched junction nucleotides: 10. The chain's CDR3 is CASSVEFWGGGNNEQFF. CDR3 in DNA: TGTGCCAGCAGCGTAGAATTTTGGGGCGGGGGGAACAATGAGCAGTTCTTC.

The chain combines TRBV6-5 with TRBJ1-4; possible D gene TRBD1, 5 bases. The CDR3 spans 14 residues. CDR1 is MNHEY and CDR2 is SVGAGI in the germline V gene. V lost 4 bases to trimming and J lost 8 bases, with 14 bases between them. DNA of the CDR3: TGTGCCAGCAGTTCGGACAACCTGGGGGAAAAACTGTTTTTT. Amino acid sequence: CASSSDNLGEKLFF.

The chain joins TRBV4-3 to TRBJ1-1, with TRBD1 as a possible D gene (5 bases). CDR3 length: 14 residues. With 5 bases removed from V and 5 bases from J, the gap between germline ends came to 15 bases. Germline assignment: CDR1 LGHNA and CDR2 YSLEER. This CDR3 is CASSSTQGTTEAFF. The CDR3 DNA reads TGCGCCAGCAGCTCAACGCAAGGGACTACTGAAGCTTTCTTT.

The CDR3 region has the DNA TGTGCCAGCAGCTTAGAGTACTCGTCCTACGAGCAGTACTTC. Protein sequence: CASSLEYSSYEQYF. The V call is TRBV7-6, the J call TRBJ2-7, with D hard to call. V lost 1 base, J lost 1 base, and 8 bases lay in between. The CDR3 runs to 14 residues. The germline V gene has CDR1 SGHVS and CDR2 FNYEAQ.

The CDR3 nucleotides are TGTGCCAGCACCGGGGGCTCCTACAATGAGCAGTTCTTC. Translating it yields CASTGGSYNEQFF. The J gene is TRBJ2-1, the V gene TRBV25-1; D might be TRBD2 (6 bases). CDR3 size: 13 residues. CDR1 is MGHDK, CDR2 SYGVNS, per germline. V was cut by 7 bases and J by 0 bases, with 7 bases left in between. The whole variable domain, remainder taken from reference TRBV25-1 and TRBJ2-1, is EADIYQTPRYLVIGTGKKITLECSQTMGHDKMYWYQQDPGMELHLIHYSYGVNSTEKGDLSSESTVSRIRTEHFPLTLESARPSHTSQYLCASTGGSYNEQFFGPGTRLTVL.

This chain joins TRBV7-2 and TRBJ1-5; 12 positions match TRBD1. In germline, CDR1 is SGHTA, CDR2 FQGNSA. CDR3 length equals 17 residues. Trimming cost V 2 bases and J 3 bases; bases outside gene matches: 5. The CDR3 nucleotides are TGTGCCAGCAGCTTATGGGACAGGGGGCGCTCCAATCAGCCCCAGCATTTT. This encodes CASSLWDRGRSNQPQHF.

This chain uses TRBV9 with TRBJ2-7; 7 bases map to TRBD1. CDR3 length: 15 amino acids. Unmatched junction bases numbered 5, after V lost 0 bases and J lost 2 bases. Germline CDR1 reads SGDLS; CDR2 reads YYNGEE. The CDR3 reads CASSVGGTATYEQYF. The CDR3 coding sequence is TGTGCCAGCAGCGTAGGAGGGACAGCAACCTACGAGCAGTACTTC.

The V call is TRBV4-3, the J call TRBJ1-2; no clear D gene. This CDR3 comprises 13 residues. Trimming cost V 4 bases and J 7 bases, with 13 bases left between them. Germline loops: CDR1 LGHNA, CDR2 YSLEER. Here the CDR3 reads CASSPTTFAGYTF. DNA for the CDR3: TGCGCCAGCAGCCCAACTACGTTCGCTGGCTACACCTTC.

This clone is a singleton in its sample. The V and J genes are TRBV27 and TRBJ1-1; a possible D gene is TRBD1 (6 bases). CDR3 length equals 16 residues. CDR1 MNHEY and CDR2 SMNVEV come from the germline V gene (reference sequence). V lost 5 bases and J 0 bases, leaving 16 bases between the germline ends. The CDR3 spells CASSPLIGTLNTEAFF. Here the CDR3 DNA reads TGTGCCAGCAGTCCGCTCATCGGGACACTGAACACTGAAGCTTTCTTT.

This clone occurred once. Sequence at one end of the junction differs from germline and may be a read error. The chain employs TRBV7-7 and TRBJ2-5; D possibly corresponds to TRBD1 (6 bases). The CDR3 loop spans 15 amino acids. Germline loops: CDR1 SSHAT, CDR2 FNYEAQ (reference sequence). CDR3: CASSPDRGWQETQYF. The CDR3 DNA reads as TGTGCTAGCAGCCCGGATAGGGGGTGGCAAGAGACCCAGTACTTC.

This chain uses TRBV4-3 with TRBJ2-7; 9 positions agree with TRBD2. The trim removed 0 bases at V and 2 bases at J, leaving 2 bases unmatched. Germline V gene lookup returns CDR1 LGHNA and CDR2 YSLEER. This CDR3 region has 15 residues. CDR3 coding DNA: TGCGCCAGCAGCCAAGATTCTAGCGGGGCCTACGAGCAGTACTTC. It codes for CASSQDSSGAYEQYF.